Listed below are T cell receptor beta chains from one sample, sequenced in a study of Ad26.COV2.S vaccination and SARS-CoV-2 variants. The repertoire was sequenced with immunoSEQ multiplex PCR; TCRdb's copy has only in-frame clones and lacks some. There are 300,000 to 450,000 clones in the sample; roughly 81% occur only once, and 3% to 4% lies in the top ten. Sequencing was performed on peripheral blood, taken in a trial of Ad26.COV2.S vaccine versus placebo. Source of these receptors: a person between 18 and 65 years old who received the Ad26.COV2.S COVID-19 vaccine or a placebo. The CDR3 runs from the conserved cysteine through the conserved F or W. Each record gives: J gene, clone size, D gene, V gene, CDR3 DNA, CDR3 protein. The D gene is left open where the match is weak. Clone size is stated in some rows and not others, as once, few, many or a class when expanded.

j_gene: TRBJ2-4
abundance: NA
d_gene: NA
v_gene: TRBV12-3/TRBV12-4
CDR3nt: TGTGCCAGCAGTTTATCCCCCAAAAACATTCAGTACTTC
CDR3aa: CASSLSPKNIQYF

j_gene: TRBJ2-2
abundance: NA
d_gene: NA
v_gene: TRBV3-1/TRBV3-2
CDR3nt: TGTGCCAGCAGCAGTCTAGCTGGCACCGGGGAGCTGTTTTTT
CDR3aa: CASSSLAGTGELFF

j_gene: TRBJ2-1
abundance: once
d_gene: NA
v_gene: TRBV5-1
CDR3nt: TGCGCCAGCAGCGGGGGATCTAGCTCCTACAATGAGCAGTTCTTC
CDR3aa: CASSGGSSSYNEQFF

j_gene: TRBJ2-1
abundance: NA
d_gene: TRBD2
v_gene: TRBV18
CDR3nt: TGTGCCAGCTCACCACCGATACTAGCGATCTTCAATGAGCAGTTCTTC
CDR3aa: CASSPPILAIFNEQFF

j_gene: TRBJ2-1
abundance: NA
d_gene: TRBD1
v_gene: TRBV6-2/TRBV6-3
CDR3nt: TGTGCCAGCAGTTACAGCCCGGGACAGGGAGGTGAGCAGTTCTTC
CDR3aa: CASSYSPGQGGEQFF

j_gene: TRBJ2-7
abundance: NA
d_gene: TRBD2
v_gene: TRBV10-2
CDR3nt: TGCGCCAGCAGTGATATAGCGGGAGCTGTCGAGCAGTACTTC
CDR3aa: CASSDIAGAVEQYF

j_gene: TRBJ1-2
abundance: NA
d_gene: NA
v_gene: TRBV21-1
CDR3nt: TGTGCCAGCACCCCGCGGGGGTTTAACTATGGCTACACCTTC
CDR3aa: CASTPRGFNYGYTF

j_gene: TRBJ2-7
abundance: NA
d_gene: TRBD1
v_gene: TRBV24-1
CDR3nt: TGTGCCACCAGCCTGGGACAGGGGGCAAACGAGCAGTACTTC
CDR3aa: CATSLGQGANEQYF

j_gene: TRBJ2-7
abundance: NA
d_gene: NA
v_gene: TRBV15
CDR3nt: TGTGCCACCGCCCTAGGTGGCGGGGACGAGCAGTACTTC
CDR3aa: CATALGGGDEQYF

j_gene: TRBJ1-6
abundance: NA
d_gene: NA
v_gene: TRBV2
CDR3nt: TGTGCCAGCAGTGAGCAGCACCCAGTAAATTCACCCCTCCACTTT
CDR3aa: CASSEQHPVNSPLHF

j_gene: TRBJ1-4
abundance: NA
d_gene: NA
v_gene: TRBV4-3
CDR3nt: TGCGCCAGCAGCCGACTGACAGGCGAGGGTGAAAAACTGTTTTTT
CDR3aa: CASSRLTGEGEKLFF

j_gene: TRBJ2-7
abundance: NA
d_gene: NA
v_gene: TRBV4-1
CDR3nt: TGCGCCAGCAGCCAAGGTCAATGGACGTTTTACGAGCAGTACTTC
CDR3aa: CASSQGQWTFYEQYF

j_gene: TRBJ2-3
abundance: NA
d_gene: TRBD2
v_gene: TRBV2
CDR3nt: TGTGCCAGCAGTGAATCCCCGATGCCCGGACTAGCGTCCACACGTGGGGTCGATACGCAGTATTTT
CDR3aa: CASSESPMPGLASTRGVDTQYF

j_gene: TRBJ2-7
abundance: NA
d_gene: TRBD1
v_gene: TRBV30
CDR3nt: TGTGCCTGGAGAACCGCCGGGACAGGGGGCGAGTACGAGCAGTACTTC
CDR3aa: CAWRTAGTGGEYEQYF

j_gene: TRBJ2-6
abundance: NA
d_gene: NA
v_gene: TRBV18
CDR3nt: TGTGCCAGCTCACCACGGGAGGAGAGCATTTCTGGGGCCAACGTCCTGACTTTC
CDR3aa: CASSPREESISGANVLTF

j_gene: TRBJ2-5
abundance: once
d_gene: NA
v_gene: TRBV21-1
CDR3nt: TGTGCCAGCAACAAAATGGGCCTTAGGGAAGAGACCCAGTACTTC
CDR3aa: CASNKMGLREETQYF

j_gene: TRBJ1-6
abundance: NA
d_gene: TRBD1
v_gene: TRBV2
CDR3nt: TGTGCCACGGACAGGGGAGATCCCAATTCACCCCTCCACTTT
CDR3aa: CATDRGDPNSPLHF

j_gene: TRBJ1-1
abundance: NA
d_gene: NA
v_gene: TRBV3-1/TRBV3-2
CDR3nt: TGTGCCAGCAGTCAAATTGGCCCGGGGGCGGCTTTCTTT
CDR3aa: CASSQIGPGAAFF

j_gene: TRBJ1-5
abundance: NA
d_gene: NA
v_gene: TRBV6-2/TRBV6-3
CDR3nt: TGTGCCAGCAGTTACTCGGGGGGGGCAGGGCAGCCCCAGCATTTT
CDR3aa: CASSYSGGAGQPQHF

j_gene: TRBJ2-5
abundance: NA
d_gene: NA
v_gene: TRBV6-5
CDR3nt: TGTGCCAGCACCCCGTACCAAGAGACCCAGTACTTC
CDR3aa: CASTPYQETQYF

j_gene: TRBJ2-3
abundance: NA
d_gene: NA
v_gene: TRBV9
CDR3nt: TGTGCCAGCAGCGTAGAGGGGGGCATACCTCCAGATACGCAGTATTTT
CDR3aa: CASSVEGGIPPDTQYF

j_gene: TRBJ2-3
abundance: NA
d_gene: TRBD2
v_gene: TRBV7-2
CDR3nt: TGTGCCAGCAGCTTATTCGGGGGGGGCGCGACAGATACGCAGTATTTT
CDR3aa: CASSLFGGGATDTQYF

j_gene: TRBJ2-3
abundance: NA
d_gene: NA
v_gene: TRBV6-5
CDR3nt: TGTGCCAGCAGCTACAGCCCTGTTCCCACAGATACGCAGTATTTT
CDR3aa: CASSYSPVPTDTQYF

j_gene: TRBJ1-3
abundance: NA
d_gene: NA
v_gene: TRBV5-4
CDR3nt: TGTGCCAGCAGCTTGGTCTCTGGAAACACCATATATTTT
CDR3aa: CASSLVSGNTIYF

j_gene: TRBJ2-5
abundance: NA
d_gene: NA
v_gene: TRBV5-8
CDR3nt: TGTGCCAGCAGCAAGGGGAGGGACAGACAAGAGACCCAGTACTTC
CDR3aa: CASSKGRDRQETQYF

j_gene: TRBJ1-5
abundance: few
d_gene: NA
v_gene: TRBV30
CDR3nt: TGTGCCTGGAGTGGACAAAAGAGCAATCAGCCCCAGCATTTT
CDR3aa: CAWSGQKSNQPQHF

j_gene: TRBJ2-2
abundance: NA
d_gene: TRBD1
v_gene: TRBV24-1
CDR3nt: TGTGCCACCAGTGGCTCCGCTAGGGGGCGCGACACCGGGGAGCTGTTTTTT
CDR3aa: CATSGSARGRDTGELFF

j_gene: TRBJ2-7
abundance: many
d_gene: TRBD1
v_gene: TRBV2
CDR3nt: TGTGCCAGCAGTTCCCCGGGACAGGGGACCTTTGGCTCCTACGAGCAGTACTTC
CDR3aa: CASSSPGQGTFGSYEQYF

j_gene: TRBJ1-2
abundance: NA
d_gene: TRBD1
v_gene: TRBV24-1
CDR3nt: TGTGCCACCAGTGACAGGGGGTTTAGCTACACCTTC
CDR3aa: CATSDRGFSYTF

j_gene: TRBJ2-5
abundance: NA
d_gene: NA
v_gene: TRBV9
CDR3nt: TGTGCCAGCAGCGTAGGACAGGCTCAAGAGACCCAGTACTTC
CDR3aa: CASSVGQAQETQYF

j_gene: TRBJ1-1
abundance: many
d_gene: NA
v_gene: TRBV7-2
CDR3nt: TGTGCCAGCAGCCGTTTGGGCCTTAACACTGAAGCTTTCTTT
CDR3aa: CASSRLGLNTEAFF

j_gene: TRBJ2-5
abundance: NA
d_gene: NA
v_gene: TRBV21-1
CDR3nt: TGTGCCAGCAGCAAAGATGCGGGAGGAGAGACCCAGTACTTC
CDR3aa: CASSKDAGGETQYF

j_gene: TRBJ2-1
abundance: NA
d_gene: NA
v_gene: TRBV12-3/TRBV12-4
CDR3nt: TGTGCCAGCAGTACTAGCTCCTACAATGAGCAGTTCTTC
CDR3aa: CASSTSSYNEQFF

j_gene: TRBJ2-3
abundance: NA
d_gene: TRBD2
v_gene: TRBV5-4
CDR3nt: TGTGCCAGCAGCCACCAGACTAGCGGGAGCACAGATACGCAGTATTTT
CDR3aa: CASSHQTSGSTDTQYF

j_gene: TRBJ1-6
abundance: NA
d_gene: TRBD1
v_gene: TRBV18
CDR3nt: TGTGCCAGCTCACTAACCGGGACAGACCATAATTCACCCCTCCACTTT
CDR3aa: CASSLTGTDHNSPLHF

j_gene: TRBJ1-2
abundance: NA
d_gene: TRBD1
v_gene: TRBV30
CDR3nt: TGTGCCTGGGGACAGGGGGCGCTTGGCTACACCTTC
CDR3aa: CAWGQGALGYTF

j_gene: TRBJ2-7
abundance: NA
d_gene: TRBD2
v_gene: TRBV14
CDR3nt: TGTGCCAGCAGCCAAGATAGCGGGCCAAGCTACGAGCAGTACTTC
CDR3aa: CASSQDSGPSYEQYF

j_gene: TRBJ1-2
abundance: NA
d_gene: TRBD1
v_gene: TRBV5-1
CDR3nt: TGCGCCAGCAGCCCGGGGACAGGGAAAAACTATGGCTACACCTTC
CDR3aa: CASSPGTGKNYGYTF

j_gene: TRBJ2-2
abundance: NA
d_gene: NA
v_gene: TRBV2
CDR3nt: TGTGCCAGCAGTGGGACTTCTGGGGAAGGACACACCGGGGAGCTGTTTTTT
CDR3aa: CASSGTSGEGHTGELFF

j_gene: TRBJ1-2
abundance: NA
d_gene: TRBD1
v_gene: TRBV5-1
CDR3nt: TGCGCCAGCAGCTTTGAAAGGGGGCTTACCTATGGCTACACCTTC
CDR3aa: CASSFERGLTYGYTF

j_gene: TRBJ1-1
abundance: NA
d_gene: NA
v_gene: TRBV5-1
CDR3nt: TGCGCCAGCAGTCCAGTAGCACCGGGGAACACTGAAGCTTTCTTT
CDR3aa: CASSPVAPGNTEAFF

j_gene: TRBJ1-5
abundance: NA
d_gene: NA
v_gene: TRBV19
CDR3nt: TGTGCCAGTAATTCCCACCGGGTGCATCAGCCCCAGCATTTT
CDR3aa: CASNSHRVHQPQHF

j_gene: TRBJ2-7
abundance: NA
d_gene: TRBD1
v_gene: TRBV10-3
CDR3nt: TGTGCCATCAGTGTGGTGGGACAGAAGTACCAGTCCTACGAGCAGTACTTC
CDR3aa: CAISVVGQKYQSYEQYF

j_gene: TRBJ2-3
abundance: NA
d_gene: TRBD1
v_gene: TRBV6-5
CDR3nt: TGTGCCAGCAGTTACCAACCAGGGGGCGCGATAGATACGCAGTATTTT
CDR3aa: CASSYQPGGAIDTQYF

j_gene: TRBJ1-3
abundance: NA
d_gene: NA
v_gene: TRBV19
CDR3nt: TGTGCCAGTAGTATTATTGGGACGGTCAACACCATATATTTT
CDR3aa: CASSIIGTVNTIYF

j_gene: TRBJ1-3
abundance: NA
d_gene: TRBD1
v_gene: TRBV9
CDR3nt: TGTGCCAGCAGCGTAGGACAGGGGGACACCATATATTTT
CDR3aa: CASSVGQGDTIYF

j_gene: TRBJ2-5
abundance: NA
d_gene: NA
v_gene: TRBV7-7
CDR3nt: TGTGCTAGCAGCCTCCGGAGCCCGGGGCGTCGAGAGACCCAGTACTTC
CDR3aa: CASSLRSPGRRETQYF